One and the same sample provided the 30 T cell receptor beta chains below, sequenced in a study of beta chain features in type 1 diabetes. Study outcomes and limitations: Moderate but significant shortening of TCRB CDR3s was recorded in all four CD4+ subsets from Type 1 diabetes patients.

Antigens of these TCRs are unknown. The entirety of the isolated RNA underwent reverse transcription, so expressed TCRB transcripts were sequenced. Here immunoSEQ multiplex PCR was the method, and the copy in TCRdb shows in-frame clones only, minus some. Counted here are hundreds of thousands of clones, roughly 13% occurring once; the ten biggest clones make up 0.02% to 0.025%. Material: naive CD4+ T cells from blood. The receptor set was obtained from a man in his late teens or twenties with type 1 diabetes.

This clone was detected only a few times. The chain couples TRBV25-1 to TRBJ1-3; D is uncertain. Germline loops: CDR1 MGHDK, CDR2 SYGVNS. With 3 bases removed from V and 6 bases from J, the gap between germline ends came to 9 bases. The CDR3 spans 13 residues. The CDR3 sequence is CASSDVNENTIYF. In DNA form, the CDR3 reads TGTGCCAGCAGTGACGTGAACGAAAACACCATATATTTT.

Only one count was recorded for this clone. This chain joins TRBV18 and TRBJ2-7; D gene unclear. The CDR3 has 13 amino acids. CDR1 KGHSH and CDR2 LQKENI come from the germline V gene. Trimming removed 0 bases from V and 2 bases from J, with 5 bases in between. The CDR3 here is CASSPPTPYEQYF. CDR3 coding DNA: TGTGCCAGCTCACCACCGACACCCTACGAGCAGTACTTC. The entire variable domain, with the rest obtained from reference TRBV18 and TRBJ2-7, is as follows: NAGVMQNPRHLVRRRGQEARLRCSPMKGHSHVYWYRQLPEEGLKFMVYLQKENIIDESGMPKERFSAEFPKEGPSILRIQQVVRGDSAAYFCASSPPTPYEQYFGPGTRLTVT.

The chain uses TRBV28 and TRBJ2-1; no clear D gene. Germline V CDR1 and CDR2: MDHEN, SYDVKM. V was clipped by 8 bases and J by 7 bases, with 18 bases between them. The CDR3 is 14 residues long. CDR3 coding DNA: TGTGCCAGCGGAACCCCCCCTTGGGGAAATGAGCAGTTCTTC. It encodes CASGTPPWGNEQFF.

Only a few counts were recorded for this clone. V gene TRBV19 combines with J gene TRBJ1-1; D is perhaps TRBD1 (5 bases). Germline CDR1 and CDR2: LNHDA and SQIVND (reference sequence). Trimming removed 5 bases at V and 4 bases at J, with 14 bases between. The CDR3 totals 14 residues. CDR3 sequence (DNA): TGTGCCAGTAGTCTACAGGCGACGACCACTGAAGCTTTCTTT. Its protein product is CASSLQATTTEAFF.

J is TRBJ2-1 and V is TRBV2; TRBD1 might be the D (5 bases). The germline V and J ends were trimmed by 6 bases and 9 bases, with 18 bases remaining between them. There are 14 residues in the CDR3. CDR1 and CDR2 (germline): SNHLY, FYNNEI. As DNA, the CDR3 is TGTGCCAGCAGGGGGCCATCCCCCGTCGGTGAGCAGTTCTTC. This codes for CASRGPSPVGEQFF.

The CDR3 loop is CSVEKKGDRSIMRYGYTF. The CDR3 DNA is TGCAGCGTTGAAAAAAAGGGGGACAGGTCTATAATGAGATATGGCTACACCTTC. The chain has TRBV29-1 and TRBJ1-2, with 8 bases identical to TRBD1. CDR1 is SQVTM and CDR2 is ANQGSEA in the germline V gene. This CDR3 has 18 amino acids. J lost 5 bases, V lost 2 bases, and 19 bases had no gene match.

This clone was counted only a few times. The V gene is TRBV2, the J gene TRBJ2-2; TRBD1 agrees at 8 bases. Germline V gene lookup returns CDR1 SNHLY and CDR2 FYNNEI. The V gene end was trimmed by 2 bases and the J gene end by 5 bases; junction bases not matched to a gene: 7. This CDR3 is built from 16 residues. The CDR3 coding sequence is TGTGCCAGCAGTGAACTTAGCAGGGGGCAGACCGGGGAGCTGTTTTTT. Its translation is CASSELSRGQTGELFF.

The chain recombines TRBV5-1 with TRBJ1-3; D uncertain. The germline V gene encodes CDR1 SGHRS and CDR2 YFSETQ. V lost 0 bases to trimming and J lost 4 bases, with 5 bases between them. The CDR3 is 13 amino acids. CDR3: CASSLVGGNTIYF. The CDR3 DNA is TGCGCCAGCAGCTTGGTTGGGGGAAACACCATATATTTT.

The sample holds a few counts of this clone. V usage is TRBV4-1 and J usage is TRBJ1-1; TRBD1 matches at 7 bases. Germline CDR1 and CDR2: MGHRA and YSYEKL. The CDR3 is made up of 17 amino acids. V was pared by 3 bases and J by 0 bases, with 10 bases of the junction left unmatched. CDR3 sequence (DNA): TGCGCCAGCAGCCATCTCCCGGGACAGTTGATGAACACTGAAGCTTTCTTT. This encodes CASSHLPGQLMNTEAFF.

The rearrangement uses TRBV9 and TRBJ1-5; D gene unclear. The V end lost 0 bases, the J end lost 0 bases, and 1 base lay between the germline ends. Germline V gene lookup returns CDR1 SGDLS and CDR2 YYNGEE. This CDR3 is built from 13 residues. The CDR3 DNA sequence: TGTGCCAGCAGCGTAGCTAGCAATCAGCCCCAGCATTTT. Protein sequence: CASSVASNQPQHF.

The CDR3 is CASSILGSASGANVLTF. For the CDR3, the DNA is TGTGCCAGCAGCATCCTTGGGTCTGCCTCCGGGGCCAACGTCCTGACTTTC. The chain uses TRBV9 and TRBJ2-6, with D unclear. CDR3 size: 17 residues. Between the trimmed V and J ends, which lost 4 bases and 4 bases, there was a span of 18 bases. CDR1 is SGDLS and CDR2 is YYNGEE in the germline V gene.

Comments on this clone: The sample has other DNA sequences that encode this CDR3 too. The genes are TRBV19 and TRBJ2-3, with D perhaps given as TRBD1 or TRBD2 (7 bases each). V was clipped by 6 bases and J by 0 bases, with 10 bases between them. The germline V gene encodes CDR1 LNHDA and CDR2 SQIVND (reference sequence). This CDR3 region has 14 residues. The CDR3 bases are TGTGCCAGTAGCAGGGGGGGTAGCACAGATACGCAGTATTTT. It is translated as CASSRGGSTDTQYF.

The J gene is TRBJ1-2, the V gene TRBV7-9, with no clear D. Germline V gene lookup returns CDR1 SEHNR and CDR2 FQNEAQ (reference sequence). The germline V and J ends were trimmed by 5 bases and 6 bases, with 13 bases remaining between them. The CDR3 length is 13 residues. CDR3 bases: TGTGCCAGCAGCACCGGCCAGAGAGATGGCTACACCTTC. Translated, it gives CASSTGQRDGYTF.

This chain joins TRBV19 and TRBJ1-1, with D unclear. This CDR3 has 15 amino acids. Germline values: CDR1 LNHDA, CDR2 SQIVND (reference sequence). Trimming took 3 bases from V and 0 from J, leaving 11 bases between them. The CDR3 DNA follows: TGTGCCAGTAGTATTGGGATCCAAATGAACACTGAAGCTTTCTTT. This translates into CASSIGIQMNTEAFF.

This clone was detected only a few times. This chain uses TRBV29-1 with TRBJ1-6; D remains unclear. CDR1 and CDR2 from the germline V gene are SQVTM and ANQGSEA. V gave up 7 bases and J gave up 10 bases, with 17 bases separating them. This CDR3 contains 13 residues. The CDR3: CSAGEGETSPLHF. The CDR3, as DNA: TGCAGCGCTGGGGAGGGAGAGACCTCACCCCTCCACTTT.

The gene calls are TRBV27 and TRBJ2-1, with 7 bases aligning to TRBD2. Trimming took 7 bases from V and 4 from J; bases not matched to a gene: 7. The germline V gene has CDR1 MNHEY and CDR2 SMNVEV (reference sequence). The CDR3 totals 14 residues. CDR3 nucleotides: TGTGCCAGCACCCCGGGGGGTTCTTACAATGAGCAGTTCTTC. Translated, it gives CASTPGGSYNEQFF.

This clone was counted between two and nine times. This chain uses TRBV7-2 with TRBJ2-1, with 8 nucleotides matching TRBD2. Germline-derived CDR1 and CDR2 are SGHTA and FQGNSA. The CDR3 length is 16 residues. With V trimmed by 5 bases and J by 1 base, 7 bases remained unmatched. Here the CDR3 reads CASSPTLAGSYNEQFF. As DNA, the CDR3 is TGTGCCAGCAGCCCAACCCTAGCGGGTTCCTACAATGAGCAGTTCTTC.

The sample holds a few counts of this clone. The chain joins TRBV23-1 to TRBJ1-5, with 8 bases matching TRBD1. TRBV23-1 is placed among ORFs of uncertain function. The CDR3 contains 15 residues. V was clipped by 5 bases and J by 6 bases; unmatched bases: 9. The DNA of the CDR3 is TGCGCCAGCAGTTTCTACAGGGGGAAGAGTCAGCCCCAGCATTTT. It codes for CASSFYRGKSQPQHF.

The chain joins TRBV7-2 to TRBJ1-1; D is ambiguous. Trimming took off 5 bases at V and 6 bases at J, with 10 bases between the two ends. The germline V gene encodes CDR1 SGHTA and CDR2 FQGNSA. The CDR3 covers 12 residues. CDR3: CASSRAQAEAFF. In nucleotides, the CDR3 is TGTGCCAGCAGCCGGGCGCAGGCTGAAGCTTTCTTT. The full variable domain, in which reference TRBV7-2 and TRBJ1-1 provide the parts outside the CDR3, is GAGVSQSPSNKVTEKGKDVELRCDPISGHTALYWYRQSLGQGLEFLIYFQGNSAPDKSGLPSDRFSAERTGGSVSTLTIQRTQQEDSAVYLCASSRAQAEAFFGQGTRLTVV.

The chain joins TRBV27 to TRBJ2-3, with 7 bases aligning to TRBD2. Germline CDR1 reads MNHEY; CDR2 reads SMNVEV (reference sequence). J was trimmed by 0 bases and V by 5 bases; bases with no gene match: 8. The CDR3 is 16 amino acids. The CDR3 is CASSPISGASTDTQYF. CDR3 nucleotide sequence: TGTGCCAGCAGTCCCATAAGCGGGGCAAGCACAGATACGCAGTATTTT.

This clone showed up just a few times. CDR3 in amino acids: CASSPGSSFSGNTIYF. As DNA, the CDR3 is TGCGCCAGCAGCCCAGGATCGAGCTTCTCTGGAAACACCATATATTTT. This rearrangement joins TRBV5-1 to TRBJ1-3; D gene ambiguous. Trimming left V 4 bases short and J 0 bases short, with 14 bases between. The CDR3 extends over 16 amino acids. CDR1 is SGHRS and CDR2 is YFSETQ in the germline V gene.

A few counts support this clone. Other DNA sequences in this specimen translate into the identical CDR3. V and J are TRBV19 and TRBJ2-5; D not resolved. V lost 3 bases and J 4 bases, leaving 3 bases between the germline ends. The CDR3 loop spans 11 amino acids. Per germline, CDR1 LNHDA and CDR2 SQIVND (reference sequence). CDR3 loop: CASSIAETQYF. The CDR3 DNA reads as TGTGCCAGTAGTATCGCAGAGACCCAGTACTTC. The whole variable domain, filled in from reference TRBV19 and TRBJ2-5, reads DGGITQSPKYLFRKEGQNVTLSCEQNLNHDAMYWYRQDPGQGLRLIYYSQIVNDFQKGDIAEGYSVSREKKESFPLTVTSAQKNPTAFYLCASSIAETQYFGPGTRLLVL.

As to this clone: This sample includes further DNA sequences coding for the same CDR3. The chain recombines TRBV5-1 with TRBJ2-5; 8 bases match TRBD1. The germline CDR1 and CDR2 sequences are SGHRS and YFSETQ. The junction had 6 bases not matched to a gene; V was cut back by 4 bases and J by 4 bases. The CDR3 covers 14 residues. The chain's CDR3 is CASSPGQGRETQYF. The CDR3 DNA follows: TGCGCCAGCAGCCCTGGACAGGGAAGAGAGACCCAGTACTTC.

This clone was seen a handful of times. The chain uses TRBV29-1 and TRBJ2-7; D ambiguous. The germline V gene encodes CDR1 SQVTM and CDR2 ANQGSEA. Trimming left V 4 bases short and J 7 bases short, with 14 bases between. The CDR3 contains 12 residues. The CDR3 region is CSVGEQSKEQYF. The DNA for the CDR3 is TGCAGCGTTGGGGAACAGTCTAAAGAGCAGTACTTC.

This clone was counted a few times. The J gene is TRBJ2-2, the V gene TRBV29-1; D is unresolved. The CDR3 extends over 16 amino acids. Germline V gives CDR1 SQVTM, CDR2 ANQGSEA. The V end was cut by 4 bases, the J end by 2 bases, with 17 bases between. CDR3 sequence: CSVAPLWTANTGELFF. The CDR3 nucleotides are TGCAGCGTTGCCCCTCTCTGGACGGCCAACACCGGGGAGCTGTTTTTT.

The chain carries TRBV5-1 and TRBJ1-1; unclear D gene. The germline CDR1 and CDR2 sequences are SGHRS and YFSETQ. The CDR3 is made up of 14 amino acids. The ends were cut back, 4 bases at V and 1 base at J, with 11 bases in the middle. CDR3 coding DNA: TGCGCCAGCAGCCTGGGTCAGAAGAACACTGAAGCTTTCTTT. It translates to CASSLGQKNTEAFF.

Only a few counts were recorded for this clone. This chain links TRBV4-1 with TRBJ2-4, with D perhaps TRBD1 or TRBD2 (5 bases each). The germline CDR1 and CDR2 sequences are MGHRA and YSYEKL. Trimming left V 0 bases short and J 5 bases short, with 11 bases between. This CDR3 comprises 15 residues. This CDR3 reads CASSQDHWDQNIQYF. In DNA, the CDR3 is TGCGCCAGCAGCCAAGATCACTGGGACCAAAACATTCAGTACTTC.

The V call is TRBV7-9, the J call TRBJ2-7; maybe TRBD1 (5 bases). Germline-derived CDR1 and CDR2 are SEHNR and FQNEAQ (reference sequence). V lost 5 bases and J lost 2, with 10 bases in between. The CDR3 has 13 residues. CDR3 coding DNA: TGTGCCAGCAGCCGACAGCAGGCCTACGAGCAGTACTTC. Translating it yields CASSRQQAYEQYF.

The sample holds a few counts of this clone. The sample contains more than one DNA sequence encoding this CDR3. The chain recombines TRBV18 with TRBJ2-3; D is ambiguous. Germline values: CDR1 KGHSH, CDR2 LQKENI. This CDR3 has 11 amino acids. Trimming cost V 6 bases and J 2 bases, with 3 bases left between them. The DNA of the CDR3 is TGTGCCAGCTCCGTCACAGATACGCAGTATTTT. Translating it yields CASSVTDTQYF.

The chain combines TRBV27 with TRBJ2-3; D is unclear. Germline V gene lookup returns CDR1 MNHEY and CDR2 SMNVEV (reference sequence). CDR3 length: 13 residues. V shed 0 bases and J shed 10 bases, with 11 bases lying between them. The CDR3 sequence is CASSLSQLNAQYF. CDR3 nucleotides: TGTGCCAGCAGTTTATCGCAACTAAATGCGCAGTATTTT.